A single sample gave rise to the 3 T cell receptor beta chains below, sequenced in a study of cytomegalovirus exposure and HLA in healthy donors. The PCR was carried out with 60 Vbeta primers and 13 Jbeta primers. Profiling relied on immunoSEQ multiplex PCR, and the TCRdb table lists in-frame clones only, not all of them. The sample lists about 120,000 clones; about 80% were seen once. Sequencing was done on a sample of PBMCs. The receptors were gathered from a human donor in good health.

V gene TRBV15 combines with J gene TRBJ2-7, with D perhaps matching TRBD2 (5 bases). Germline V gene sequence: CDR1 LNHNV, CDR2 YYDKDF (reference sequence). Trimming left V 3 bases short and J 3 bases short, with 9 bases between. The length of the CDR3 is 13 residues. For the CDR3, the DNA is TGTGCCACCAGCAGGTCGGGGAACTACGAGCAGTACTTC. Amino acids: CATSRSGNYEQYF.

This clone showed up just a few times. Here the CDR3 reads CASRLETPVVEKLFF. CDR3 DNA: TGTGCCAGCAGACTAGAGACCCCCGTGGTGGAAAAACTGTTTTTT. This chain uses TRBV6-5 with TRBJ1-4, with D hard to call. The CDR3 is made up of 15 amino acids. With 6 bases removed from V and 8 bases from J, the gap between germline ends came to 19 bases. Germline V gene data show CDR1 as MNHEY and CDR2 as SVGAGI.

CDR3 residues: CASSPRTGRLSDEQYF. The CDR3 bases are TGTGCCAGCAGCCCCCGGACAGGGAGACTTAGCGACGAGCAGTACTTC. The chain combines TRBV9 with TRBJ2-7, with 8 bases that match TRBD1. Trimming took 4 bases from V and 5 from J; bases not matched to a gene: 14. The CDR3 is 16 residues long. Germline lookup yields CDR1 SGDLS and CDR2 YYNGEE.